A selection of T cell receptor beta chains follows, all from one sample in a study of cytotoxic CD8 clonotypes in ibrutinib-treated CLL. Profiled with immunoSEQ multiplex PCR; TCRdb holds only in-frame clones, not every one. The sample contains some 300,000 clones, roughly 79% of which appear only once. Sequencing used PBMCs, obtained before ibrutinib treatment. All receptors derive from a human donor with chronic lymphocytic leukemia. CDR3s include the opening cysteine and the closing phenylalanine or tryptophan. Each record gives: D gene, J gene, clone size, V gene, CDR3 DNA, CDR3 protein. A D gene is named only where the DNA matches it firmly. Part of the rows lack a size; the others show once, few, many or a class for expanded clones.

d_gene: TRBD1; j_gene: TRBJ1-5; abundance: -; v_gene: TRBV19; CDR3nt: TGTGCCAGTAGTACTCGGACAGGTAGCAATCAGCCCCAGCATTTT; CDR3aa: CASSTRTGSNQPQHF
d_gene: -; j_gene: TRBJ2-1; abundance: -; v_gene: TRBV7-9; CDR3nt: TGTGCCAGCAGCTTAGTAGGTCCCTTGGGTGAGCAGTTCTTC; CDR3aa: CASSLVGPLGEQFF
d_gene: TRBD1; j_gene: TRBJ2-5; abundance: -; v_gene: TRBV6-5; CDR3nt: TGTGCCAGCAGACTAGGGACAGTCCAAGAGACCCAGTACTTC; CDR3aa: CASRLGTVQETQYF
d_gene: -; j_gene: TRBJ2-2; abundance: -; v_gene: TRBV6-5; CDR3nt: TGTGCCAGCAGTGCTTTTGACAGGATCACCGGGGAGCTGTTTTTT; CDR3aa: CASSAFDRITGELFF
d_gene: TRBD2; j_gene: TRBJ2-7; abundance: -; v_gene: TRBV28; CDR3nt: TGTGCCAGCAGTTTAGGGACTACCTACGAGCAGTACTTC; CDR3aa: CASSLGTTYEQYF
d_gene: -; j_gene: TRBJ2-7; abundance: -; v_gene: TRBV10-3; CDR3nt: TGTGCCATCAGTCTGACAACCTACGAGCAGTACTTC; CDR3aa: CAISLTTYEQYF
d_gene: -; j_gene: TRBJ1-3; abundance: -; v_gene: TRBV7-2; CDR3nt: TGTGCCAGCAGCGAACTCCTCGTAGGGGCCTCTGGAAACACCATATATTTT; CDR3aa: CASSELLVGASGNTIYF
d_gene: TRBD1; j_gene: TRBJ2-1; abundance: -; v_gene: TRBV25-1; CDR3nt: TGTGCCAGCGGTTCGACAGGGAAGGGCAATGAGCAGTTCTTC; CDR3aa: CASGSTGKGNEQFF
d_gene: -; j_gene: TRBJ2-7; abundance: -; v_gene: TRBV7-2; CDR3nt: TGTGCCAGCAGCTCGACCCAGGGGAGCTCCTACGAGCAGTACTTC; CDR3aa: CASSSTQGSSYEQYF
d_gene: TRBD1; j_gene: TRBJ2-5; abundance: -; v_gene: TRBV5-8; CDR3nt: TGTGCCAGCAGCCCGATGGACAGGGCAGAGACCCAGTACTTC; CDR3aa: CASSPMDRAETQYF
d_gene: TRBD2; j_gene: TRBJ2-7; abundance: few; v_gene: TRBV9; CDR3nt: TGTGCCAGCAGCGTAGCTCCTAGCGGCTCCTACGAGCAGTACTTC; CDR3aa: CASSVAPSGSYEQYF
d_gene: TRBD1; j_gene: TRBJ2-2; abundance: -; v_gene: TRBV9; CDR3nt: TGTGCCACCGGGGACAGGGGGACGAACACCGGGGAGCTGTTTTTT; CDR3aa: CATGDRGTNTGELFF
d_gene: -; j_gene: TRBJ1-4; abundance: -; v_gene: TRBV28; CDR3nt: TGTGCCAGCAGTTTATGGGCAGGGAGAACTAATGAAAAACTGTTTTTT; CDR3aa: CASSLWAGRTNEKLFF
d_gene: TRBD2; j_gene: TRBJ2-7; abundance: -; v_gene: TRBV5-1; CDR3nt: TGCGCCAGCAGCTTGAGGCCGGGACTAGCTGGCTACGAGCAGTACTTC; CDR3aa: CASSLRPGLAGYEQYF
d_gene: -; j_gene: TRBJ2-5; abundance: -; v_gene: TRBV7-7; CDR3nt: TGTGCCAGCAGCCAGGGCCGAGAGACCCAGTACTTC; CDR3aa: CASSQGRETQYF
d_gene: TRBD2; j_gene: TRBJ2-1; abundance: -; v_gene: TRBV11-2; CDR3nt: TGTGCCAGCAGCTCAATAGGAGCGGGAGGGGCCGGGGTATACCGGTTCTTC; CDR3aa: CASSSIGAGGAGVYRFF
d_gene: -; j_gene: TRBJ1-1; abundance: -; v_gene: TRBV2; CDR3nt: TGTGCCAGCAGTGGTAGGGAGACTGAAGCTTTCTTT; CDR3aa: CASSGRETEAFF
d_gene: TRBD1; j_gene: TRBJ1-2; abundance: -; v_gene: TRBV5-8; CDR3nt: TGTGCCAGCAGCTTGCCAGGGGGTGACACTAACTATGGCTACACCTTC; CDR3aa: CASSLPGGDTNYGYTF
d_gene: TRBD2; j_gene: TRBJ2-1; abundance: -; v_gene: TRBV5-1; CDR3nt: TGCGCCAGCAGCGCCTTAGCGGGTTCCTACAATGAGCAGTTCTTC; CDR3aa: CASSALAGSYNEQFF
d_gene: -; j_gene: TRBJ2-7; abundance: once; v_gene: TRBV11-2; CDR3nt: TGTGCCAGCAGCTTAGACCACAGGGAGAGCGAGCAGTACTTC; CDR3aa: CASSLDHRESEQYF
d_gene: TRBD1; j_gene: TRBJ2-7; abundance: -; v_gene: TRBV29-1; CDR3nt: TGCAGCGTGACAGGGGGCGCATGGTACGAGCAGTACTTC; CDR3aa: CSVTGGAWYEQYF
d_gene: -; j_gene: TRBJ2-7; abundance: -; v_gene: TRBV5-1; CDR3nt: TGCGCCAGCAGCTTGGAGGCCTCTTCCTACGAGCAGTACTTC; CDR3aa: CASSLEASSYEQYF
d_gene: -; j_gene: TRBJ1-3; abundance: -; v_gene: TRBV4-2; CDR3nt: TGTGCCAGCAGCCAAGAAGGGGAGGGGGTGAAACATTTT; CDR3aa: CASSQEGEGVKHF
d_gene: -; j_gene: TRBJ2-7; abundance: -; v_gene: TRBV7-2; CDR3nt: TGTGCCAGCAGCTTAGAGGGCCGGTGGGCTAGCAGCTCCTACGAGCAGTACTTC; CDR3aa: CASSLEGRWASSSYEQYF
d_gene: -; j_gene: TRBJ1-1; abundance: few; v_gene: TRBV30; CDR3nt: TGTGCCTGGATTACAGGATACACTGAAGCTTTCTTT; CDR3aa: CAWITGYTEAFF
d_gene: -; j_gene: TRBJ1-1; abundance: -; v_gene: TRBV18; CDR3nt: TGTGCCAGCTCATGGACAGAACATACTGAAGCTTTCTTT; CDR3aa: CASSWTEHTEAFF
d_gene: -; j_gene: TRBJ1-1; abundance: -; v_gene: TRBV14; CDR3nt: TGTGCCAGCAGGCGAATACAGGGTATGACTGAAGCTTTCTTT; CDR3aa: CASRRIQGMTEAFF
d_gene: -; j_gene: TRBJ1-1; abundance: few; v_gene: TRBV28; CDR3nt: TGTGCCAGCAGTTTACTTACCTATGAGGGCGCTTTCTTT; CDR3aa: CASSLLTYEGAFF
d_gene: TRBD1; j_gene: TRBJ2-7; abundance: few; v_gene: TRBV5-1; CDR3nt: TGCGCCAGCAGCATCGGGACAGGCCCCTACGAGCAGTACTTC; CDR3aa: CASSIGTGPYEQYF
d_gene: -; j_gene: TRBJ2-5; abundance: -; v_gene: TRBV2; CDR3nt: TGTGCCAGCAGTCGCATCGGGGTGGAGACCCAGTACTTC; CDR3aa: CASSRIGVETQYF
d_gene: TRBD2; j_gene: TRBJ2-7; abundance: -; v_gene: TRBV5-6; CDR3nt: TGTGCCAGCAGCTTGCGGGTGCTAGCGGGAGACGTCGAGCAGTACTTC; CDR3aa: CASSLRVLAGDVEQYF
d_gene: -; j_gene: TRBJ1-2; abundance: -; v_gene: TRBV28; CDR3nt: TGTGCCAGCAGCTCGGGACGAGGGTTCTATGGCTACACCTTC; CDR3aa: CASSSGRGFYGYTF
d_gene: -; j_gene: TRBJ1-2; abundance: -; v_gene: TRBV29-1; CDR3nt: TGCAGCTGCGGGACAAACCAAGGATATGGCTACACCTTC; CDR3aa: CSCGTNQGYGYTF
d_gene: TRBD1; j_gene: TRBJ2-1; abundance: -; v_gene: TRBV19; CDR3nt: TGTGCCAGTAGTCAGGACAGGGGGAGGAATGAGCAGTTCTTC; CDR3aa: CASSQDRGRNEQFF
d_gene: -; j_gene: TRBJ1-5; abundance: -; v_gene: TRBV19; CDR3nt: TGTGCCAGTAGTATAGAGGGGGCGAGGCGCAATCAGCCCCAGCATTTT; CDR3aa: CASSIEGARRNQPQHF
d_gene: -; j_gene: TRBJ1-1; abundance: -; v_gene: TRBV2; CDR3nt: TGTGCCAGCAGGAAAGGAGGGAGAAACACTGAAGCTTTCTTT; CDR3aa: CASRKGGRNTEAFF
d_gene: -; j_gene: TRBJ2-3; abundance: -; v_gene: TRBV5-6; CDR3nt: TGTGCCAGCAGCGCCCCGGGAGTCGGAGCAGATACGCAGTATTTT; CDR3aa: CASSAPGVGADTQYF
d_gene: TRBD2; j_gene: TRBJ2-1; abundance: once; v_gene: TRBV5-4; CDR3nt: TGTGCCAGCAGCTTTGAGCGGGAGAGCTCCTACAATGAGCAGTTCTTC; CDR3aa: CASSFERESSYNEQFF
d_gene: TRBD2; j_gene: TRBJ2-7; abundance: -; v_gene: TRBV30; CDR3nt: TGTGCCCTCCGACTAGCGGATCCCTACGAGCAGTACTTC; CDR3aa: CALRLADPYEQYF
d_gene: TRBD2; j_gene: TRBJ2-7; abundance: -; v_gene: TRBV4-1; CDR3nt: TGCGCCAGCAGCCAAGGGGTTGATAGCGGGACCCTCGGTGAGCAGTACTTC; CDR3aa: CASSQGVDSGTLGEQYF
d_gene: -; j_gene: TRBJ2-7; abundance: few; v_gene: TRBV2; CDR3nt: TGTGCCAGCAGTGAATTTGTCTACGAGCAGTACTTC; CDR3aa: CASSEFVYEQYF
d_gene: TRBD2; j_gene: TRBJ2-5; abundance: -; v_gene: TRBV9; CDR3nt: TGTGCCAGCAGCGCCGGACTAGCGGGAAGGTATTCGTACCAAGAGACCCAGTACTTC; CDR3aa: CASSAGLAGRYSYQETQYF